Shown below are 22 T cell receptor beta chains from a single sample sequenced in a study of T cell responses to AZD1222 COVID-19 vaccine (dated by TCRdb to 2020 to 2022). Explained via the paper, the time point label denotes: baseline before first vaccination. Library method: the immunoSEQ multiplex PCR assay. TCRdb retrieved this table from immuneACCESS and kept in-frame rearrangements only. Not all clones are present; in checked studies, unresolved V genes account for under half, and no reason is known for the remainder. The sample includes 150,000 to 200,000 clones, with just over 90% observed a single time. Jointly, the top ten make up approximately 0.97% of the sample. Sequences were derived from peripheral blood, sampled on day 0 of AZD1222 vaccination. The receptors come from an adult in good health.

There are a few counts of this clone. The CDR3 loop reads CACSGVTYGYTF. The DNA for the CDR3 is TGTGCCTGTTCAGGGGTAACCTATGGCTACACCTTC. J is TRBJ1-2 and V is TRBV19; tentative D call: TRBD1 (6 bases). The germline V gene encodes CDR1 LNHDA and CDR2 SQIVND (reference sequence). CDR3 size: 12 residues. The V gene lost 11 bases and the J gene lost 4 bases, with 14 bases spanning the gap.

The CDR3 is CASSLGVPDRLSYEQYF. CDR3 nucleotide sequence: TGCGCCAGCAGCTTGGGCGTTCCGGACAGGCTCTCCTACGAGCAGTACTTC. The chain links TRBV5-1 to TRBJ2-7, with 7 bases aligning to TRBD1. The CDR3 length is 17 residues. Germline CDR1 SGHRS, CDR2 YFSETQ. With 0 bases clipped from V and 0 bases from J, the junction kept 9 bases outside the gene matches.

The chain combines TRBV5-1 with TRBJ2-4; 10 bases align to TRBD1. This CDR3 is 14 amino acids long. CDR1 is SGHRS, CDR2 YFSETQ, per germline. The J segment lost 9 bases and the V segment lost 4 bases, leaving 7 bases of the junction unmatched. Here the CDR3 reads CASSTGTGVIIQYF. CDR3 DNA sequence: TGCGCCAGCAGCACCGGGACAGGGGTTATCATTCAGTACTTC.

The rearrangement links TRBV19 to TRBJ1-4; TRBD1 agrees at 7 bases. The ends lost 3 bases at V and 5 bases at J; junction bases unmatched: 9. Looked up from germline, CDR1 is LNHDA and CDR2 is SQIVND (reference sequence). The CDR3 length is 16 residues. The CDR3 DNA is TGTGCCAGTAGTATCGAAAGAGGGGGCTGGAATGAAAAACTGTTTTTT. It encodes CASSIERGGWNEKLFF.

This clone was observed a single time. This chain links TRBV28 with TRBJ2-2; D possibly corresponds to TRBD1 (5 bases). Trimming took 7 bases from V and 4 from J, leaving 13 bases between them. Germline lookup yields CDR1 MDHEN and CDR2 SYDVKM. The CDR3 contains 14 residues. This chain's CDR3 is CASTVGQSTGELFF. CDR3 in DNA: TGTGCCAGCACCGTGGGGCAGTCCACCGGGGAGCTGTTTTTT.

The CDR3 protein is CASSLAGLMNTEAFF. In DNA form, the CDR3 reads TGTGCCAGCAGCTTAGCGGGACTCATGAACACTGAAGCTTTCTTT. This sequence joins TRBV7-2 and TRBJ1-1, with D possibly TRBD1 on 5 matching bases. The ends were cut back, 0 bases at V and 0 bases at J, with 8 bases in the middle. Per the germline V gene, CDR1 is SGHTA and CDR2 is FQGNSA. CDR3 length: 15 amino acids.

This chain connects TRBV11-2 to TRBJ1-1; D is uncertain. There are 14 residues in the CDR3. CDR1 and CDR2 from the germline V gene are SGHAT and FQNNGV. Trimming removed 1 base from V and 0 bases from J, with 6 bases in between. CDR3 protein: CASSLVAVNTEAFF. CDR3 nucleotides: TGTGCCAGCAGCTTAGTGGCAGTGAACACTGAAGCTTTCTTT. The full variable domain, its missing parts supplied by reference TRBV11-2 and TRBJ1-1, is EAGVAQSPRYKIIEKRQSVAFWCNPISGHATLYWYQQILGQGPKLLIQFQNNGVVDDSQLPKDRFSAERLKGVDSTLKIQPAKLEDSAVYLCASSLVAVNTEAFFGQGTRLTVV.

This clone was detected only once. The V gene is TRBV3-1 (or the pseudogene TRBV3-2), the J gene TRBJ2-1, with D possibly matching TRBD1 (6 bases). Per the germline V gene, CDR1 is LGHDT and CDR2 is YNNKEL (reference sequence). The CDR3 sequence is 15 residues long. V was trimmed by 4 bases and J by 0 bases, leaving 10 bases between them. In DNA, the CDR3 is TGTGCCAGCAGCCTCGGACAGAGCTCCTACAATGAGCAGTTCTTC. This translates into CASSLGQSSYNEQFF.

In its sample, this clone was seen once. For the CDR3, the DNA is TGTGCCAGCTCACCGGGGTGGCAGGACTACGAGCAGTACTTC. Protein product: CASSPGWQDYEQYF. The V and J genes are TRBV18 and TRBJ2-7, with no clear D. Germline values: CDR1 KGHSH, CDR2 LQKENI. Trimming took off 3 bases at V and 3 bases at J, with 12 bases between the two ends. This CDR3 spans 14 amino acids.

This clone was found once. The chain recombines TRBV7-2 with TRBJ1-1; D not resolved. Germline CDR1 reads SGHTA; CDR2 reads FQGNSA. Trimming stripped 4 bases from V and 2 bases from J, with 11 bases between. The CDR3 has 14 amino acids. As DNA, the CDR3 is TGTGCCAGCAGCTCCACGGCACATAACACTGAAGCTTTCTTT. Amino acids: CASSSTAHNTEAFF.

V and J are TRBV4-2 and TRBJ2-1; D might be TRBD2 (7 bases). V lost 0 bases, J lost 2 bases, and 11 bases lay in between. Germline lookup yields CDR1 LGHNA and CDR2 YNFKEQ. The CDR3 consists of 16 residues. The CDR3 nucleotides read TGTGCCAGCAGCCAAGAAGCCGGGGGGCCCTACAATGAGCAGTTCTTC. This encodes CASSQEAGGPYNEQFF.

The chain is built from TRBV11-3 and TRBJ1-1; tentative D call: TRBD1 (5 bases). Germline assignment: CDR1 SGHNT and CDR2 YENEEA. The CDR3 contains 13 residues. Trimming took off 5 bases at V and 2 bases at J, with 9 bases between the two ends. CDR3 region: CASSGGFNTEAFF. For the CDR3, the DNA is TGTGCCAGCAGCGGGGGATTCAACACTGAAGCTTTCTTT.

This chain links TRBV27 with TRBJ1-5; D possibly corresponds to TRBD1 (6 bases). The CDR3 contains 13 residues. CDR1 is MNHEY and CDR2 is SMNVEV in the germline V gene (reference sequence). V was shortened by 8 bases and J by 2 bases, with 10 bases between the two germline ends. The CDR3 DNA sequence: TGTGCCAGCGGAGGGGGAGGCAATCAGCCCCAGCATTTT. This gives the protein CASGGGGNQPQHF.

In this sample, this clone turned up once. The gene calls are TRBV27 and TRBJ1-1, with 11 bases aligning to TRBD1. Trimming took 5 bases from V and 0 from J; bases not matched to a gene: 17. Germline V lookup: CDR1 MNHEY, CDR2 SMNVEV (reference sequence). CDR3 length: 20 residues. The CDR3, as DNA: TGTGCCAGCAGTACCTTTTTGGAGATGGGACAGGGGGTTATGAACACTGAAGCTTTCTTT. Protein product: CASSTFLEMGQGVMNTEAFF.

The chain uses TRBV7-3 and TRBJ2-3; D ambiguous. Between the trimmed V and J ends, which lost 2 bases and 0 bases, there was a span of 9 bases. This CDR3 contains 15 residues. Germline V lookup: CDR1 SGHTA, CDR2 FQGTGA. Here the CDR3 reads CASSLLSGSTDTQYF. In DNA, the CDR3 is TGTGCCAGCAGCTTACTATCGGGTAGCACAGATACGCAGTATTTT.

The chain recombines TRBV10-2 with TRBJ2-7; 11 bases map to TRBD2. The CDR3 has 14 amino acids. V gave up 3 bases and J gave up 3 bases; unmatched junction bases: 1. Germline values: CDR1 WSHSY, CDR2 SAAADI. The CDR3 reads CASSETSGSYEQYF. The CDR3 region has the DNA TGCGCCAGCAGTGAAACTAGCGGGAGCTACGAGCAGTACTTC.

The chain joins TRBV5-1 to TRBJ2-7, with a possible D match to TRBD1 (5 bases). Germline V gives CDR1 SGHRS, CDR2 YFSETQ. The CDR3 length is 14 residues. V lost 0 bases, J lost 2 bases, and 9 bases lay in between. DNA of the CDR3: TGCGCCAGCAGCTTGGTGACAGATGCCTACGAGCAGTACTTC. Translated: CASSLVTDAYEQYF.

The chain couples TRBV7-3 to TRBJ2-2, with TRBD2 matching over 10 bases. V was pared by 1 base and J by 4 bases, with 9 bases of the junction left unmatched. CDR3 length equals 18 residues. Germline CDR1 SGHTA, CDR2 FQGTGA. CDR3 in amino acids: CASSLIPLAGVGTGELFF. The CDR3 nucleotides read TGTGCCAGCAGCTTAATCCCTCTAGCGGGGGTTGGCACCGGGGAGCTGTTTTTT. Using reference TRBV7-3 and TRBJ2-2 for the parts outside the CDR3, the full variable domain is GAGVSQTPSNKVTEKGKYVELRCDPISGHTALYWYRQSLGQGPEFLIYFQGTGAADDSGLPNDRFFAVRPEGSVSTLKIQRTERGDSAVYLCASSLIPLAGVGTGELFFGEGSRLTVL.

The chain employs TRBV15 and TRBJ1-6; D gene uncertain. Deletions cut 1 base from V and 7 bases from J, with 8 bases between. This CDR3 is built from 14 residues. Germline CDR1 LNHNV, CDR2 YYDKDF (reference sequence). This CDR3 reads CATSRGEMNSPLHF. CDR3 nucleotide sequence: TGTGCCACCAGCAGAGGAGAGATGAATTCACCCCTCCACTTT. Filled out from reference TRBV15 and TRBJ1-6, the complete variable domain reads DAMVIQNPRYQVTQFGKPVTLSCSQTLNHNVMYWYQQKSSQAPKLLFHYYDKDFNNEADTPDNFQSRRPNTSFCFLDIRSPGLGDTAMYLCATSRGEMNSPLHFGNGTRLTVT.

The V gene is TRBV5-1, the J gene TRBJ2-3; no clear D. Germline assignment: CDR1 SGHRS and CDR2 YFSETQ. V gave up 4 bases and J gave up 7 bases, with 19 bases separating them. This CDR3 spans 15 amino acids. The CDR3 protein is CASSMYPSQVYTQYF. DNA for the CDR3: TGCGCCAGCAGCATGTACCCGTCCCAAGTATATACGCAGTATTTT.

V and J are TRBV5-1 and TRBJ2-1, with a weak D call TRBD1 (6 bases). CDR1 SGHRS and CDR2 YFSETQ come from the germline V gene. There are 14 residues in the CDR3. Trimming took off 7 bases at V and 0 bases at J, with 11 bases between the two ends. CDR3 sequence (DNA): TGCGCCAGCCAAACGACAGGCTCCTACAATGAGCAGTTCTTC. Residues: CASQTTGSYNEQFF. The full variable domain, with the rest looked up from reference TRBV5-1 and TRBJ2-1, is KAGVTQTPRYLIKTRGQQVTLSCSPISGHRSVSWYQQTPGQGLQFLFEYFSETQRNKGNFPGRFSGRQFSNSRSEMNVSTLELGDSALYLCASQTTGSYNEQFFGPGTRLTVL.

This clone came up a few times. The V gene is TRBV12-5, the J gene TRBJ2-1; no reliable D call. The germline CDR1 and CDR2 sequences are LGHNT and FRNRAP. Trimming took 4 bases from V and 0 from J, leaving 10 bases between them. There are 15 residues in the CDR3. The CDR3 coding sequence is TGTGCTAGTGGTTCCGGTTTATTCTCCTACAATGAGCAGTTCTTC. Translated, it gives CASGSGLFSYNEQFF.